This T cell receptor (beta chain) was documented in a study of T-cell memory formation after mild COVID-19 (dated by TCRdb to about 2021). Regarding the study in general: TCR sequence clusters from the two donors were found to be largely donor specific. Longitudinal TCRalpha and TCRbeta repertoire sequencing tracked T-cell clones expanding and contracting after mild COVID-19 in a couple of donors. The cohort was made up of two young adult volunteers, one female and one male, who were previously healthy. What the authors observed across the whole study: Some responding clones were found in pre-infection memory, which suggests that pre-existing cross-reactive memory T cells took part in the SARS-CoV-2 response. Balanced CD4/CD8 phenotypes were observed for clones contracting from day 15 to 85, whereas a bias towards CD4+ was observed for a second wave of clones expanding from day 15 to 37. Contracting CD4+ clones turned up mainly in the CM and EM memory subsets, whereas EMRA was where CD8+ clones were enriched. Only two mild cases were covered by the study, and larger cohorts that include severe cases with pre-infection samples were considered necessary. Whether the second-wave clones peaking on day 37 were SARS-CoV-2 specific was not confirmed.

The CDR3 numbers 14 residues from cysteine through phenylalanine. Of all the DNA, just the CDR3 is kept, 42 bases in frame from base 1. The V end loses 0 bases and the J end loses 3 bases, and a stretch of 9 bases separates them. According to the germline V gene, CDR1 reads SGHRS and CDR2 reads YFSETQ. The table lists this clonotype with a few counts. It lacks a known antigen. There are no base qualities to consult, and no much larger clone falls within one base. TCRdb lists the instrument as Illumina NovaSeq 6000. Using 5'RACE with constant-segment primers, TCRalpha and TCRbeta cDNA libraries were constructed, with sample barcodes and unique molecular identifiers added in the process. Trizol reagent was used to extract RNA from every sample. Libraries were amplified in two PCR steps, with a second sample barcode and Illumina TruSeq adapters added in the second step. Sequencing of libraries was performed on an Illumina NovaSeq with 2 x 150 bp paired-end reads. Per the original workflow: Demultiplexing of reads and collapsing into UMI-guided consensus sequences were performed with migec v1.2.7. Using mixcr v2.1.11, UMI consensuses were aligned to TRA and TRB V and J templates and then assembled into clonotypes. A clonotype was counted as expanded or contracted only when both edgeR and NoisET called the clonotype significant, with the noise models trained on biological replicates. For edgeR calls, a false discovery rate-adjusted p below 0.01 and a log2 fold-change threshold of 1 were applied. As an exploratory analysis of dynamics, max-normalized trajectories of the 1000 most abundant clonotypes were examined with PCA combined with hierarchical clustering. Separately sequenced CD4+ and CD8+ repertoires were used to assign a CD4 or CD8 phenotype to each responding clone. Using fastp at Q25 and MiXCR, TCRdb reprocessed the public reads and kept productive beta chains. Rows are unified per CDR3 protein, each entry keeping the most common DNA and genes. The V and J calls and clone size are TCRdb's, not the authors'. The sample table records about 130,000 distinct CDR3 sequences; approximately 5.9% of these occur just once. The leading ten clones occupy under 2.5% of the sample.

Ficoll-Paque density gradient centrifugation was used to isolate PBMCs. Input material: PBMCs or a T cell subset sorted from them (not recorded which). This receptor was identified in an adult woman who had mild COVID-19 (a few samples of this study predate the infection). The sample titles of this study are shuffled in the database, so cell type and time point are left out; the donor was told from shared clones. The receptor chain draws on TRBV5-1 and TRBJ2-5; the D gene assignment is ambiguous. Here is the DNA: TGCGCCAGCAGCTTGGAGGCAGCCAAAGAGACCCAGTACTTC. It translates as CASSLEAAKETQYF.